This T cell receptor (beta chain) was retrieved from a study of CD8 T cells in Susac syndrome (dated by TCRdb to between 2018 and 2021). Some background on the complete study: Repertoire sequencing was used to test whether CD8+ T cell activation and differentiation in Susac syndrome was antigen driven. CD8+ T cell repertoire clonality was compared between about a dozen healthy donors, around 14 Susac syndrome patients and some 15 multiple sclerosis patients. Study-wide conclusions, independent of this receptor: The number of individuals in the TCR sequencing and HLA analysis was acknowledged as relatively small.

For CDR1 and CDR2, the germline V gene lists SGHDT and YYEEEE. Inclusive of the bounding cysteine and phenylalanine, the CDR3 is 15 residues long. The kept DNA is CDR3 alone, 45 bases in frame from the first base. Trimming accounts for 0 bases at V and 7 bases at J, while the number of junction bases matched to no gene is 6. RNA was extracted using the RNeasy kit, and roughly 0.5 to 1 microgram was reverse transcribed with random hexamers. TCR beta CDR3 regions were amplified with the immunoSEQ multiplex PCR assay covering 54 Vbeta and 13 Jbeta segments. Bias from PCR amplification was corrected by using a synthetic template baseline for primer optimization and for computational correction. As for how the authors treated the data: Reads were annotated to V, D and J genes per IMGT and analyzed with immunoSEQ Analyzer, keeping only productive sequences. Clonality was calculated as one minus the Shannon entropy normalized by log2 of the number of productive unique sequences. Public and private clones were assessed among the 100 most prevalent clones of each patient and control. Clones were defined as Susac-specific if absent from the healthy and MS cohorts, from 900 to 1,300 published viral clones and from other ImmuneACCESS disease sequences. The public reads were run again by TCRdb, first through fastp at Q25 and then through MiXCR, and only productive beta chains were kept. Rows matching on CDR3 protein sequence are summarized as one entry with the most common DNA and genes. These V and J calls rely on TCRdb rather than the paper's analysis. For this sample there are more than 75,000 distinct CDR3 sequences; over 80% appear just once. The ten largest clonotypes hold around 0.3% of the sample.

A remark on this clonotype: This receptor's antigen is unknown. It has no much larger one-base neighbor in the sample; base qualities were not kept.

Peripheral blood CD8+ and CD4+ T cells from healthy donors, Susac syndrome patients and multiple sclerosis patients were profiled using high-throughput TCR beta sequencing. The healthy donors served as controls matched for age and sex. CD8+ TEMRA cells were enriched by FACS, while bulk CD8+ and CD4+ T cells were purified by magnetic negative isolation. Blood was collected in EDTA tubes and processed within 24 hours, with PBMCs isolated through density gradient centrifugation. PBMCs intended for TCR sequencing were cryopreserved in liquid nitrogen and thawed later in a water bath at 37 degrees C. Purity of sorted or isolated CD4+, CD8+ and CD8+ TEMRA cells was at least 90%.

The TCR was taken from a human donor in good health. The sequenced material came from CD8+ T cells from PBMCs. This receptor chain uses TRBV5-6 and TRBJ2-1; 8 of the junction bases match TRBD1. The CDR3 sequence is CASSLGGTGSNEQFF. The nucleotide sequence reads as follows: TGTGCCAGCAGCTTGGGCGGGACAGGTTCGAATGAGCAGTTCTTC.